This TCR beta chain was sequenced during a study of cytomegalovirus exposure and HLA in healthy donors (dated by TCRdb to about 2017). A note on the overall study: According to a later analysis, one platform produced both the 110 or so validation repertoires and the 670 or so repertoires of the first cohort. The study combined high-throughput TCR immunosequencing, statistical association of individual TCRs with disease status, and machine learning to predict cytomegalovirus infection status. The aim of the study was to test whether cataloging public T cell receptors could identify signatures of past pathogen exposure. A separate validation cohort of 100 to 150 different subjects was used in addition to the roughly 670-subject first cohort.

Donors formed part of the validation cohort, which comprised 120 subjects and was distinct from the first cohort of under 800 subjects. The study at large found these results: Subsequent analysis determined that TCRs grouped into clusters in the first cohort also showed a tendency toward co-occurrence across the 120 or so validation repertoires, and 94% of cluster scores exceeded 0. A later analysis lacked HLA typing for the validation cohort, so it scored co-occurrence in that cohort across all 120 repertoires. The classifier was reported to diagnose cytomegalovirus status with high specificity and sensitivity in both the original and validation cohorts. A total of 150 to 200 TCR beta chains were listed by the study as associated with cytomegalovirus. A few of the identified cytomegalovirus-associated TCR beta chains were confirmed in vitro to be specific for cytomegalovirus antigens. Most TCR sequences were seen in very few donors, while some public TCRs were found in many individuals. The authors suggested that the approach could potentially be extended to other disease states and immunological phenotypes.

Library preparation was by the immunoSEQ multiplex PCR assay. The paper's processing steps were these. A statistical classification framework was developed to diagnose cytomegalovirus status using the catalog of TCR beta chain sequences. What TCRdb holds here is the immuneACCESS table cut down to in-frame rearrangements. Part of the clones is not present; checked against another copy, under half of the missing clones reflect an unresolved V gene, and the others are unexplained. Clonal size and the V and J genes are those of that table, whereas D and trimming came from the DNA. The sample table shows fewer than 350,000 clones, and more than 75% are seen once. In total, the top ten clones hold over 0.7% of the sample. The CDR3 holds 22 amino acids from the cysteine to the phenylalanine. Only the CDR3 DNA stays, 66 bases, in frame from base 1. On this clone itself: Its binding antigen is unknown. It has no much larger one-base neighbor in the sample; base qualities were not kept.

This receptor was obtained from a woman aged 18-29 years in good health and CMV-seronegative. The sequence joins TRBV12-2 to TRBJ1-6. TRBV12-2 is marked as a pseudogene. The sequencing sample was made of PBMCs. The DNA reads TGTGCAAGTCGCTTAGTAGTTGGCCCGTCGGGCGGAGGATTACCTAATAATTCACCCCTCCACTTT. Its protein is CASRLVVGPSGGGLPNNSPLHF.